Listed below are T cell receptor beta chains from one sample, sequenced in a study of neurological immune-mediated disorders. TCRdb reprocessed the 5' RACE reads with MiXCR, giving one entry per CDR3 protein. Among about 45,000 distinct CDR3 sequences, roughly 12% were seen once, and the ten largest hold over 10%. Input material: PBMCs. Receptors originate from a man younger than 40 in good health. The conserved cysteine and the conserved F or W are not part of the CDR3 here. Fields, in order: CDR3 protein, J gene, V gene.

ATSDPGGRTTNEQF	TRBJ2-1	TRBV24-1
SGGGTAQETQY	TRBJ2-5	TRBV29-1
ASSKLGGPRSYEQY	TRBJ2-7	TRBV21-1
SVEDTVDNEQF	TRBJ2-1	TRBV29-1
ANRPQGSSYEQY	TRBJ2-7	TRBV12-3/TRBV12-4
AWSGWTGSYEQY	TRBJ2-7	TRBV30
ASSLQTSGTNNEQF	TRBJ2-1	TRBV4-2
ASSLGGQDYSYEQY	TRBJ2-7	TRBV5-1
ASSFRRDRVGEQY	TRBJ2-7	TRBV27
SARKEGSPYEQY	TRBJ2-7	TRBV20-1
ASSLRAGTADNEQF	TRBJ2-1	TRBV7-3
SHRGPGLQYNEQF	TRBJ2-1	TRBV29-1
ASSDGTGPYEQY	TRBJ2-7	TRBV6-1
ASSTGGQTYNEQF	TRBJ2-1	TRBV5-1
SARTSGPSYNEQF	TRBJ2-1	TRBV20-1
SVGRVGKGQANTGELF	TRBJ2-2	TRBV29-1
SARTTSGGFYEQY	TRBJ2-7	TRBV20-1
ASSRQGISYEQY	TRBJ2-7	TRBV18
ASRPQGSSYEQY	TRBJ2-7	TRBV12-3/TRBV12-4
ASSLFFTGGNEQF	TRBJ2-1	TRBV28
ASSPNRGHGYT	TRBJ1-2	TRBV27
AGSDPGFLNTVELF	TRBJ2-2	TRBV9
SGSRITDTQY	TRBJ2-3	TRBV20-1
ASSGDRGSGYT	TRBJ1-2	TRBV10-1
ASSLSKTGGSLNTEAF	TRBJ1-1	TRBV7-9
ASSPPTGAVGDEQF	TRBJ2-1	TRBV5-1
ASSQTQGASRTSETQY	TRBJ2-5	TRBV10-2
ASSRGWNNEQF	TRBJ2-1	TRBV12-3/TRBV12-4
ASSLRQGDYEQY	TRBJ2-7	TRBV6-2/TRBV6-3
ASSKQASSYEQY	TRBJ2-7	TRBV5-1
ASSPIAGGPVTDTQY	TRBJ2-3	TRBV27
ASSQQGARKTQY	TRBJ2-5	TRBV12-3/TRBV12-4
ASSQEFGVSGSASSYEQY	TRBJ2-7	TRBV4-1
ASSTQGGEQY	TRBJ2-7	TRBV11-3
ASSLGYGSYNEQF	TRBJ2-1	TRBV11-2
ASSRQGDYGYT	TRBJ1-2	TRBV10-2
ASRPGQGTDTQY	TRBJ2-3	TRBV5-1